One sample yielded the 24 T cell receptor beta chains listed below, sequenced in a study of blood T cells in healthy people across ages. Primers used in a second PCR of roughly 7 to 11 cycles were a sample-barcoded 5' primer and a J-beta primer mix. TCRdb passed the 5' RACE reads through MiXCR, listing each CDR3 protein once. The table has 1.2 million to 1.5 million distinct CDR3 sequences, roughly 64% seen once. The sample taken for sequencing was blood. These receptors originate from a man aged 18 to 35 in good health.

V gene TRBV2 combines with J gene TRBJ2-7; D gene unclear. The CDR3 consists of 11 residues. Trimming pared 6 bases from V and 6 bases from J, leaving 9 bases between. Germline values: CDR1 SNHLY, CDR2 FYNNEI. In DNA form, the CDR3 reads TGTGCCAGCAGCGCCTTTGCCGAGCAGTACTTC. As protein: CASSAFAEQYF. Full variable domain (missing parts from reference TRBV2 and TRBJ2-7): EPEVTQTPSHQVTQMGQEVILRCVPISNHLYFYWYRQILGQKVEFLVSFYNNEISEKSEIFDDQFSVERPDGSNFTLKIRSTKLEDSAMYFCASSAFAEQYFGPGTRLTVT.

The V and J genes are TRBV3-1 and TRBJ2-5; weak D call: TRBD2 (6 bases). CDR3 length: 18 residues. Germline loops: CDR1 LGHDT, CDR2 YNNKEL (reference sequence). V shed 0 bases and J shed 1 base, with 18 bases lying between them. For the CDR3, the DNA is TGTGCCAGCAGCCAAGATGGGCGGGGTGGGATCATCCAAGAGACCCAGTACTTC. It yields the protein CASSQDGRGGIIQETQYF.

The chain has TRBV6-2 or TRBV6-3 and TRBJ2-1; perhaps TRBD1 as D (6 bases). Germline values: CDR1 MNHEY, CDR2 SVGEGT. There are 15 residues in the CDR3. V dropped 4 bases and J dropped 8 bases, with 18 bases sitting between them. Here the CDR3 DNA reads TGTGCCAGCAGTTCCCCCAGGGGCTGGGTCCATGAGCAGTTCTTC. Its translation is CASSSPRGWVHEQFF.

There are a few counts of this clonotype. The junction shows a germline mismatch at one end, possibly a read error. The chain has TRBV9 and TRBJ1-2; D perhaps matches TRBD1 (5 bases). The germline V gene has CDR1 SGDLS and CDR2 YYNGEE. The CDR3 is 13 residues long. For the CDR3, the DNA is TGTGCCGGCAGCGTTACAGGCAACTATGGCTACACCTTC. Protein sequence: CAGSVTGNYGYTF.

This rearrangement joins TRBV6-1 to TRBJ2-3; 7 positions agree with TRBD2. CDR1 and CDR2 (germline): MNHNS, SASEGT. The ends lost 6 bases at V and 2 bases at J; junction bases unmatched: 11. The CDR3 is 16 amino acids. CDR3 amino acids: CASSARTSGITDTQYF. CDR3 nucleotide sequence: TGTGCCAGCAGCGCCCGGACGAGCGGGATCACAGATACGCAGTATTTT.

The chain has TRBV20-1 and TRBJ2-7; D is unresolved. The V gene lost 4 bases and the J gene lost 9 bases, with 10 bases spanning the gap. This CDR3 region has 10 residues. The germline V gene has CDR1 DFQATT and CDR2 SNEGSKA (reference sequence). CDR3 in DNA: TGCAGTGCTACCAGTAACGGGCAGTACTTC. It specifies CSATSNGQYF.

The CDR3: CASSLSQENTDTQYF. The CDR3 DNA reads as TGTGCCAGCAGTCTGAGTCAGGAGAACACAGATACGCAGTATTTT. V gene TRBV6-6 combines with J gene TRBJ2-3, with D unclear. Germline V gene data show CDR1 as MNHNY and CDR2 as SVGAGI (reference sequence). Trimming took 5 bases from V and 2 from J, leaving 14 bases between them. This CDR3 is 15 amino acids long.

In this sample, this clonotype turned up a few times. V usage is TRBV5-5 and J usage is TRBJ1-2; D gene ambiguous. The CDR3 runs to 14 residues. The V gene lost 4 bases and the J gene lost 2 bases, with 12 bases spanning the gap. Germline CDR1 and CDR2: SGHKS and YYEKEE (reference sequence). The CDR3 loop reads CASSQPGRNYGYTF. CDR3 nucleotides: TGTGCCAGCAGCCAGCCAGGACGGAACTATGGCTACACCTTC.

A few counts support this clonotype. The CDR3 nucleotides read TGTGCCAGCAGCCAAGATTCAGCGGGGGTCTTCTACGAGCAGTACTTC. Amino acid sequence: CASSQDSAGVFYEQYF. The chain carries TRBV3-1 and TRBJ2-7; 8 bases line up with TRBD2. The germline V gene has CDR1 LGHDT and CDR2 YNNKEL (reference sequence). CDR3 length equals 16 residues. Trimming removed 0 bases from V and 3 bases from J; junction bases left unmatched: 7.

The chain couples TRBV6-6 to TRBJ2-7; the D gene is possibly TRBD2 (5 bases). V lost 6 bases, J lost 1 base, and 19 bases lay in between. CDR1 MNHNY and CDR2 SVGAGI come from the germline V gene (reference sequence). The CDR3 extends over 16 amino acids. CDR3 in DNA: TGTGCCAGCAGGGGAGTGGGATGGGGTGAGTCCTACGAGCAGTACTTC. The encoded protein is CASRGVGWGESYEQYF.

This clonotype was observed a few times. The chain uses TRBV20-1 and TRBJ2-5; TRBD2 agrees at 7 bases. Trimming cost V 3 bases and J 11 bases; bases outside gene matches: 9. The CDR3 consists of 12 residues. The germline CDR1 and CDR2 sequences are DFQATT and SNEGSKA (reference sequence). The CDR3 DNA is TGCAGTGCTAGTGGCCTAGCGGTAGAGCAGTACTTC. The encoded protein is CSASGLAVEQYF.

This sequence joins TRBV3-1 and TRBJ2-1, with a tentative D call TRBD1 (6 bases). This CDR3 spans 15 amino acids. Trimming removed 7 bases from V and 0 bases from J, with 13 bases in between. Germline V gene sequence: CDR1 LGHDT, CDR2 YNNKEL (reference sequence). CDR3 in DNA: TGTGCCAGCACGCCGGAGACAGGCTCCTACAATGAGCAGTTCTTC. It is translated as CASTPETGSYNEQFF.

This clonotype was seen more than once but under ten times. This rearrangement joins TRBV6-5 to TRBJ2-5; TRBD2 is a possible D gene (6 bases). The V end lost 10 bases, the J end lost 0 bases, and 12 bases lay between the germline ends. Looked up from germline, CDR1 is MNHEY and CDR2 is SVGAGI. The CDR3 covers 13 residues. CDR3 nucleotides: TGTGCCACCTCTGGGGGGTACCAAGAGACCCAGTACTTC. This encodes CATSGGYQETQYF.

The chain has TRBV7-6 and TRBJ2-3; 8 bases are a match to TRBD2. The germline V gene encodes CDR1 SGHVS and CDR2 FNYEAQ. The CDR3 extends over 18 amino acids. With 1 base clipped from V and 3 bases from J, the junction kept 12 bases outside the gene matches. The CDR3 DNA reads as TGTGCCAGCAGCTTAGTTGCTGCAGCGGGAGAAGGTACAGATACGCAGTATTTT. This sequence encodes CASSLVAAAGEGTDTQYF. The full variable domain, its missing parts supplied by reference TRBV7-6 and TRBJ2-3, is GAGVSQSPRYKVTKRGQDVALRCDPISGHVSLYWYRQALGQGPEFLTYFNYEAQQDKSGLPNDRFSAERPEGSISTLTIQRTEQRDSAMYRCASSLVAAAGEGTDTQYFGPGTRLTVL.

The chain couples TRBV6-1 to TRBJ2-1, with 9 bases fitting TRBD1. The CDR3 runs 18 residues. Germline CDR1 MNHNS, CDR2 SASEGT. The V and J ends lost 6 bases and 7 bases, in that order; junction bases with no gene match: 19. In DNA form, the CDR3 reads TGTGCCAGCAGCCCGGGACAGGGAGTCGGGACGATTAATAATGAGCAGTTCTTC. It codes for CASSPGQGVGTINNEQFF.

The chain carries TRBV14 and TRBJ2-5; 12 bases are shared with TRBD2. The CDR3 covers 16 residues. J lost 1 base, V lost 4 bases, and 4 bases had no gene match. Germline V CDR1 and CDR2: SGHDN, FVKESK. CDR3 region: CASSLTSGRSQETQYF. DNA for the CDR3: TGTGCCAGCAGCCTCACTAGCGGGAGGAGCCAAGAGACCCAGTACTTC.

The chain couples TRBV25-1 to TRBJ1-6; no definite D call. The CDR3 is made up of 15 amino acids. Germline V CDR1 and CDR2: MGHDK, SYGVNS. V gave up 3 bases and J gave up 7 bases, with 13 bases separating them. The CDR3 DNA reads as TGTGCCAGCAGTGATAGAGGCCGCCTGAATTCACCCCTCCACTTT. As protein: CASSDRGRLNSPLHF.

This clonotype was detected ten times or more. The J gene is TRBJ1-4, the V gene TRBV6-6; perhaps TRBD1 as D (5 bases). V was clipped by 5 bases and J by 5 bases, with 9 bases between them. This CDR3 spans 13 amino acids. Germline V gene sequence: CDR1 MNHNY, CDR2 SVGAGI (reference sequence). The CDR3 protein is CASSPRDNEKLFF. Written as DNA, the CDR3 is TGTGCCAGCAGTCCCCGGGACAATGAAAAACTGTTTTTT.

This clonotype occurred a few times. V is TRBV7-8 and J is TRBJ2-5; 7 bases match TRBD2. CDR3 size: 15 residues. Germline assignment: CDR1 SGHVS and CDR2 FQNEAQ. The V segment lost 5 bases and the J segment 3 bases; nucleotides outside the gene matches: 9. CDR3 DNA: TGTGCCAGCAGCACGCGGGAGAAGAGGGAAGAGACCCAGTACTTC. Its protein is CASSTREKREETQYF.

V and J are TRBV29-1 and TRBJ2-2; 8 positions match TRBD2. There are 13 residues in the CDR3. The trim removed 6 bases at V and 7 bases at J, leaving 7 bases unmatched. The germline CDR1 and CDR2 sequences are SQVTM and ANQGSEA. The CDR3: CSVRGGYGGELFF. CDR3 nucleotides: TGCAGCGTCCGGGGGGGATACGGCGGGGAGCTGTTTTTT.

The gene calls are TRBV7-2 and TRBJ1-1; maybe TRBD1 (5 bases). Germline-derived CDR1 and CDR2 are SGHTA and FQGNSA. Trimming took 1 base from V and 4 from J, leaving 13 bases between them. The CDR3 is made up of 15 amino acids. This CDR3 reads CASSLVSVRATEAFF. In nucleotides, the CDR3 is TGTGCCAGCAGCTTAGTATCGGTCAGGGCCACTGAAGCTTTCTTT.

This rearrangement joins TRBV5-1 to TRBJ2-7; the match to TRBD2 covers 10 bases. Germline loops: CDR1 SGHRS, CDR2 YFSETQ. The CDR3 consists of 15 residues. V shed 4 bases and J 1 base; nucleotides not matched to a gene: 5. The CDR3 DNA follows: TGCGCCAGCAGCGCGGGACTAGCGAGGTCCTACGAGCAGTACTTC. Residues: CASSAGLARSYEQYF.

This clonotype has only a few counts. The chain recombines TRBV7-2 with TRBJ2-1; the D gene is possibly TRBD2 (5 bases). CDR1 SGHTA and CDR2 FQGNSA come from the germline V gene. Trimming removed 6 bases from V and 9 bases from J, with 12 bases in between. This CDR3 is 12 amino acids long. CDR3 DNA: TGTGCCAGCAGTTCTATCGGAGGTGAGCAGTTCTTC. This encodes CASSSIGGEQFF.

This chain connects TRBV2 to TRBJ2-3; 9 bases fit TRBD2. The CDR3 consists of 15 residues. Germline values: CDR1 SNHLY, CDR2 FYNNEI. V lost 9 bases to trimming and J lost 2 bases; unmatched junction nucleotides: 9. Here the CDR3 reads CASPEVAGDTDTQYF. The CDR3 region has the DNA TGTGCCAGTCCGGAGGTAGCGGGGGACACAGATACGCAGTATTTT.